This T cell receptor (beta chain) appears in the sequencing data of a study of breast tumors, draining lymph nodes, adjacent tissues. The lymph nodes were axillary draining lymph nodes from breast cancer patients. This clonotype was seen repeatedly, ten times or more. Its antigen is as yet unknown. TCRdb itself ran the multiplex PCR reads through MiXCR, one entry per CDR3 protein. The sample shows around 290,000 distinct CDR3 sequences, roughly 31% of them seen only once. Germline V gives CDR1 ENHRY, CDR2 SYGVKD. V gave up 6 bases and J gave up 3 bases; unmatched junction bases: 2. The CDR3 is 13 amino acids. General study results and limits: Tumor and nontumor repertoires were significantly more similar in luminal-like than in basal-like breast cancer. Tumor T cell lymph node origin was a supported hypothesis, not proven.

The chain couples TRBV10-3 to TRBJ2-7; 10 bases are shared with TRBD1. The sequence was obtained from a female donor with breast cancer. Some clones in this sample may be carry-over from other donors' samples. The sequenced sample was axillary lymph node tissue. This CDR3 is CAIRRTGGYEQYF. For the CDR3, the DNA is TGTGCCATCAGAAGGACAGGGGGCTACGAGCAGTACTTC.